This T cell receptor beta chain was recovered during a study of identical twins. This clonotype was counted a few times. Using its own MiXCR run on the 5' RACE reads, TCRdb lists one record per CDR3 protein. The repertoire includes hundreds of thousands of distinct CDR3 sequences, over 12% of them detected once, and 8.8% sits in the top ten. The source material was memory (CD45RO+) T cells sorted from blood. This receptor was identified in a young woman in good health.

CDR3 region: CATSTGQVNQPQHF. CDR3 DNA sequence: TGTGCCACCAGCACGGGACAGGTCAATCAGCCCCAGCATTTT. The chain employs TRBV15 and TRBJ1-5; 8 nucleotides line up with TRBD1. V lost 4 bases to trimming and J lost 3 bases; unmatched junction nucleotides: 2. This CDR3 is 14 amino acids long. CDR1 is LNHNV and CDR2 is YYDKDF in the germline V gene (reference sequence).